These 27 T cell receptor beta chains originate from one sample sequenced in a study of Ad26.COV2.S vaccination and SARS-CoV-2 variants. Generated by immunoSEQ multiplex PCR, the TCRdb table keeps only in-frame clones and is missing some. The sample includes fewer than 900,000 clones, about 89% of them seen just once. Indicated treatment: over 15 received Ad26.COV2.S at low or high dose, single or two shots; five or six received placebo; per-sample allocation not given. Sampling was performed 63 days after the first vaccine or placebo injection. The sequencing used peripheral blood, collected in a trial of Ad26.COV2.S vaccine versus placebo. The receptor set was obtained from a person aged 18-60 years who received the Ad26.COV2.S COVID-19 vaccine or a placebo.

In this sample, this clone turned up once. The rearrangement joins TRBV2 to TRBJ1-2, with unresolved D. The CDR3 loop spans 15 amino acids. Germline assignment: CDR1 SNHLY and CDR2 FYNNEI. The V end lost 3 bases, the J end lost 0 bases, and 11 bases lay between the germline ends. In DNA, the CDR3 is TGTGCCAGCAGTGATCCCCGGGCAGCTAACTATGGCTACACCTTC. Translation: CASSDPRAANYGYTF.

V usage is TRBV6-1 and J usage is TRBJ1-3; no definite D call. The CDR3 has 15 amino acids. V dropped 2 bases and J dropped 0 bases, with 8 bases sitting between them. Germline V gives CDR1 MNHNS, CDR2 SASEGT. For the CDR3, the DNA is TGTGCCAGCAGTGAACCGGGCCACTCTGGAAACACCATATATTTT. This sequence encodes CASSEPGHSGNTIYF.

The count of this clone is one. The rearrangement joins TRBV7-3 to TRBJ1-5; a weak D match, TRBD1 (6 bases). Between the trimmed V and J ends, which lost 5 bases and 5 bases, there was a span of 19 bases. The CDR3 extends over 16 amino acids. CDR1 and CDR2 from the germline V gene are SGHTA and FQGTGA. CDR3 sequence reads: CASSQGRQGMDQPQHF. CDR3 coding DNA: TGTGCCAGCAGCCAAGGACGCCAGGGGATGGATCAGCCCCAGCATTTT.

DNA for the CDR3: TGTGCCAGCAGCCCTCCGGGGCAAGAGACCCAGTACTTC. Translating it yields CASSPPGQETQYF. The J gene is TRBJ2-5, the V gene TRBV5-6; possibly TRBD2 for D (5 bases). The CDR3 sequence is 13 residues long. Trimming pared 4 bases from V and 2 bases from J, leaving 9 bases between. Germline V gene sequence: CDR1 SGHDT, CDR2 YYEEEE.

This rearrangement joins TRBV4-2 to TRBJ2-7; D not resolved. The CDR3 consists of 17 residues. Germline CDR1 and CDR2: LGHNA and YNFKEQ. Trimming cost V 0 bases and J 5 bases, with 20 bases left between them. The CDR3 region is CASSQDPGLRSYDEQYF. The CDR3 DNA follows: TGTGCCAGCAGCCAAGATCCTGGGCTCAGAAGTTACGACGAGCAGTACTTC.

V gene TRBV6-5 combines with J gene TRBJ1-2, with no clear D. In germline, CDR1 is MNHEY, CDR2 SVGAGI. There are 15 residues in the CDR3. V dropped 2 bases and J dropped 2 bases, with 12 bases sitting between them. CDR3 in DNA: TGTGCCAGCAGTTACGGCCTGGGAGGAAACTATGGCTACACCTTC. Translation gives CASSYGLGGNYGYTF.

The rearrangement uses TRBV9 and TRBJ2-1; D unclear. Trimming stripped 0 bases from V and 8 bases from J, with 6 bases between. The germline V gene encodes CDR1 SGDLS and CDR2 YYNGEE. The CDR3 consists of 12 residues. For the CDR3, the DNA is TGTGCCAGCAGCGTAGAACACCATGAGCAGTTCTTC. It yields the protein CASSVEHHEQFF. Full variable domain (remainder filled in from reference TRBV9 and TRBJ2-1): DSGVTQTPKHLITATGQRVTLRCSPRSGDLSVYWYQQSLDQGLQFLIQYYNGEERAKGNILERFSAQQFPDLHSELNLSSLELGDSALYFCASSVEHHEQFFGPGTRLTVL.

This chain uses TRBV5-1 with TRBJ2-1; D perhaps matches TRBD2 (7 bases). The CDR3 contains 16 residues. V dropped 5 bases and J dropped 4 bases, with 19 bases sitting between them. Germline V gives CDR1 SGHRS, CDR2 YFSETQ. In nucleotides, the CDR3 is TGCGCCAGCAGACTTGGGGGCGGGAGAGGGTACAATGAGCAGTTCTTC. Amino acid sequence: CASRLGGGRGYNEQFF. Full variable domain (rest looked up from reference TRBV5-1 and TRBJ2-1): KAGVTQTPRYLIKTRGQQVTLSCSPISGHRSVSWYQQTPGQGLQFLFEYFSETQRNKGNFPGRFSGRQFSNSRSEMNVSTLELGDSALYLCASRLGGGRGYNEQFFGPGTRLTVL.

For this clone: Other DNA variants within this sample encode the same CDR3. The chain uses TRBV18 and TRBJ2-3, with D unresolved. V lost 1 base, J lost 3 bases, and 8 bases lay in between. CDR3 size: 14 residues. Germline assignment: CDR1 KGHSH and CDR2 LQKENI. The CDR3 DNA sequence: TGTGCCAGCTCACCACGGGCTGGGACAGATACGCAGTATTTT. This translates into CASSPRAGTDTQYF.

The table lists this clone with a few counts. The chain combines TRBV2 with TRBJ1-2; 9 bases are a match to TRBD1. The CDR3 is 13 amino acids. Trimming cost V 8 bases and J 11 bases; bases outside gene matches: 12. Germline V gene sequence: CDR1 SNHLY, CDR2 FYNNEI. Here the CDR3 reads CASGYRGPSGYTF. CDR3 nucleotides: TGTGCCAGCGGCTACAGGGGGCCTAGTGGGTACACCTTC.

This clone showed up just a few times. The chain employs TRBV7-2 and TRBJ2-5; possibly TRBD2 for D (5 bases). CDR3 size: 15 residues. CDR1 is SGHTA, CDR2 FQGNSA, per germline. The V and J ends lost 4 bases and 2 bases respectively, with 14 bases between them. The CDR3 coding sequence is TGTGCCAGCAGCTCCCGGGTAGCGATTCAAGAGACCCAGTACTTC. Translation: CASSSRVAIQETQYF.

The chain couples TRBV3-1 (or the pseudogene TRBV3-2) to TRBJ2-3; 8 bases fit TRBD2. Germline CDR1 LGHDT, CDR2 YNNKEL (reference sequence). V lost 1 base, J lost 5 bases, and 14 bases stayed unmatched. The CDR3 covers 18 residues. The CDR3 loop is CASSQVRGGLVQGDTQYF. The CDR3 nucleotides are TGTGCCAGCAGCCAAGTACGAGGGGGACTAGTTCAGGGAGATACGCAGTATTTT.

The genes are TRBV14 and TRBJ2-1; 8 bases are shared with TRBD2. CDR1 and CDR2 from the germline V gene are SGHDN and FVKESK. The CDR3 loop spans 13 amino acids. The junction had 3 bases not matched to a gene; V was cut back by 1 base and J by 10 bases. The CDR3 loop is CASSQGVAGEQFF. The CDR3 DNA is TGTGCCAGCAGCCAAGGGGTAGCGGGAGAGCAGTTCTTC.

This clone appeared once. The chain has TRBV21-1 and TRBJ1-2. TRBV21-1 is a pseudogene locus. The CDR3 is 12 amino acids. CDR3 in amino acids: CASSKVAYGYTF. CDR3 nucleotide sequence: TGTGCCAGCAGCAAAGTAGCATATGGCTACACCTTC.

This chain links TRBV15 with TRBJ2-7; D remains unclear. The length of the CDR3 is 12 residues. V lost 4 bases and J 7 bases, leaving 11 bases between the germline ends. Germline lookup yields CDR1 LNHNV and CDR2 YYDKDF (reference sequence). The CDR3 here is CATSTSASEQYF. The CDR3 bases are TGTGCCACCAGCACCTCGGCCTCGGAGCAGTACTTC.

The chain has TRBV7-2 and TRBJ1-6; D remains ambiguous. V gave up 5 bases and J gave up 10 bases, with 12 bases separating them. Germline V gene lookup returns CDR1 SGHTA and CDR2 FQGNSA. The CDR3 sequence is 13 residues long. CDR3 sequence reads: CASSRTGGSPLHF. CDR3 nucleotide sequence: TGTGCCAGCAGCCGGACGGGCGGCTCACCCCTCCACTTT.

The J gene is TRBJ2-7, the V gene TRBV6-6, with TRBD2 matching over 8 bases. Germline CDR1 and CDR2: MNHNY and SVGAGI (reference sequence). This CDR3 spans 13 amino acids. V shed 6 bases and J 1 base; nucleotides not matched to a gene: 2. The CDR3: CASRSGGSYEQYF. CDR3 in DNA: TGTGCCAGCAGAAGCGGGGGATCCTACGAGCAGTACTTC.

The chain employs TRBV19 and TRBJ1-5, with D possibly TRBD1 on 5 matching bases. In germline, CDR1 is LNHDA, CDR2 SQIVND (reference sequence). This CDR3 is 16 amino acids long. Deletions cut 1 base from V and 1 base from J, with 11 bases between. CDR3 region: CASSIVAGLSNQPQHF. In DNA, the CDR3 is TGTGCCAGTAGTATAGTTGCAGGGTTAAGCAATCAGCCCCAGCATTTT. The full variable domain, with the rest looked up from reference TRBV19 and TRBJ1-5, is DGGITQSPKYLFRKEGQNVTLSCEQNLNHDAMYWYRQDPGQGLRLIYYSQIVNDFQKGDIAEGYSVSREKKESFPLTVTSAQKNPTAFYLCASSIVAGLSNQPQHFGDGTRLSIL.

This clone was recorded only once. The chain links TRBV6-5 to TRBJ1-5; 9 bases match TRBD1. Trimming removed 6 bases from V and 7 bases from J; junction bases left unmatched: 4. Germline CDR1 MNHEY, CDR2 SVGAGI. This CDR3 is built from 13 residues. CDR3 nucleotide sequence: TGTGCCAGCAGCACAGGGGGCAGCCAGCCCCAGCATTTT. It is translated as CASSTGGSQPQHF.

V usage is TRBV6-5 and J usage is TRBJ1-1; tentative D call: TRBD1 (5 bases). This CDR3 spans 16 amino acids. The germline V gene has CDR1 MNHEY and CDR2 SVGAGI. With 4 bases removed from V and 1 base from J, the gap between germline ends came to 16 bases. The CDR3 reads CASSWEGTGWNTEAFF. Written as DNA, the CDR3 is TGTGCCAGCAGTTGGGAGGGGACGGGTTGGAACACTGAAGCTTTCTTT.

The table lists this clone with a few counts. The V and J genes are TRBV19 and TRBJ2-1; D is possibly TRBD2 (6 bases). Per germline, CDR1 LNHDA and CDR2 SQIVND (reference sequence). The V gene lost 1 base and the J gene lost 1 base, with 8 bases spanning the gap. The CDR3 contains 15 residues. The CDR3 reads CASSIGLDSYNEQFF. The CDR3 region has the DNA TGTGCCAGTAGTATAGGACTAGATTCCTACAATGAGCAGTTCTTC.

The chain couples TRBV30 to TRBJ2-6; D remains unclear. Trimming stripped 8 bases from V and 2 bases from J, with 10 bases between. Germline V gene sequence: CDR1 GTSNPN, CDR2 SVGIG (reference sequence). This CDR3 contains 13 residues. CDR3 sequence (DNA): TGTGCCCAATCCTCCGCTGGGGCCAACGTCCTGACTTTC. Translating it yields CAQSSAGANVLTF.

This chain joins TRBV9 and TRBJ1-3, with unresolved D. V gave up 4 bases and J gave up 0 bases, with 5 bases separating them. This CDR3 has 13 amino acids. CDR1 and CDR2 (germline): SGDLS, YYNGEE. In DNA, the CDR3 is TGTGCCAGCAGCCTTCTCTCTGGAAACACCATATATTTT. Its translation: CASSLLSGNTIYF. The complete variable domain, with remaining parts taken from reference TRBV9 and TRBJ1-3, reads DSGVTQTPKHLITATGQRVTLRCSPRSGDLSVYWYQQSLDQGLQFLIQYYNGEERAKGNILERFSAQQFPDLHSELNLSSLELGDSALYFCASSLLSGNTIYFGEGSWLTVV.

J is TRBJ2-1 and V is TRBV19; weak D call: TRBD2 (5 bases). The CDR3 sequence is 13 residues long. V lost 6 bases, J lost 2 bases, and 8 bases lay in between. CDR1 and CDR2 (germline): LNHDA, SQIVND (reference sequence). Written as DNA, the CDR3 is TGTGCCAGTAGCGGGGTCGCCTACAATGAGCAGTTCTTC. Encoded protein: CASSGVAYNEQFF.

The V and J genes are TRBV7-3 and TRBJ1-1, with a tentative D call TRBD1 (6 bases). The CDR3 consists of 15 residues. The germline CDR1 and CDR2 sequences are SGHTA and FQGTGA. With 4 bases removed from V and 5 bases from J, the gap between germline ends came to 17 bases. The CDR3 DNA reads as TGTGCCAGCAGCTCCCAGGACAGAGGGGGGACTGAAGCTTTCTTT. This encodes CASSSQDRGGTEAFF. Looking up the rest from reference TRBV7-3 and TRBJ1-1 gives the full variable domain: GAGVSQTPSNKVTEKGKYVELRCDPISGHTALYWYRQSLGQGPEFLIYFQGTGAADDSGLPNDRFFAVRPEGSVSTLKIQRTERGDSAVYLCASSSQDRGGTEAFFGQGTRLTVV.

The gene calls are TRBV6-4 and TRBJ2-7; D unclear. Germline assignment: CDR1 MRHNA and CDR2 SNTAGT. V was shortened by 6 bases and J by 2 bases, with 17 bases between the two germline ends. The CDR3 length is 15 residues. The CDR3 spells CASSIVAELTYEQYF. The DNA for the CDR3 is TGTGCCAGCAGCATCGTCGCGGAATTGACCTACGAGCAGTACTTC.

CDR3 in amino acids: CASSQGVFLAGAAYEQYF. The CDR3 nucleotides read TGCGCCAGCAGCCAAGGGGTTTTCCTAGCGGGGGCAGCCTACGAGCAGTACTTC. This chain uses TRBV4-3 with TRBJ2-7; 10 bases fit TRBD2. Germline-derived CDR1 and CDR2 are LGHNA and YSLEER. This CDR3 region has 18 residues. V gave up 1 base and J gave up 2 bases; unmatched junction bases: 11.